This T cell receptor (beta chain) was found in a study of vaccination and CD4 T cells after COVID-19. General study findings and limits: The analysis of convalescent patients involved relatively few individuals and lacked early post-infection timepoints.

With respect to this clonotype: Its cognate antigen is unknown.

The Oncomine TCR Beta short-read assay was applied to DNA of cultured CD4+ T cells. Extraction of genomic DNA was performed on cultured CD4+ T cells. TCRdb reprocessed the PCR reads with MiXCR, giving one entry per CDR3 protein. The data show tens of thousands of distinct CDR3 sequences, approximately 32% seen once. The CDR3 sequence is 15 residues long. V lost 0 bases, J lost 8 bases, and 7 bases stayed unmatched. From germline, CDR1 is MNHEY and CDR2 SVGAGI. Time point of the sample: late sampling 161 to 241 days after vaccination in a few convalescent patients. Documented treatment: roughly 10-day PBMC culture with coronavirus spike peptide pools or control peptides (ViraFEST assay). ViraFEST enlarged antigen-specific T cell populations with peptide pools and afterwards sequenced TCRs.

The chain carries TRBV6-5 and TRBJ2-1; 7 nucleotides align to TRBD1. The receptor was derived from a human donor who had recovered from COVID-19. The starting material was CD4+ T cells from blood, cultured in vitro, obtained about 7 months after SARS-CoV-2 vaccination. The DNA for the CDR3 is TGTGCCAGCAGTTACTCAGGGGGCGCCTTCCATGAGCAGTTCTTC. Protein sequence: CASSYSGGAFHEQFF.